This T cell receptor (beta chain) originates from a study of T cell clonotyping in hematopoietic cell transplantation. Data came from immunoSEQ multiplex PCR; TCRdb stores just in-frame clones and leaves some out. This table holds about 2,200 clones, 82% found once. Study observations and caveats: Pathologically expanded recipient clonotypes increased progressively from day 30 to day 180 as diversity fell.

The ends lost 5 bases at V and 3 bases at J; junction bases unmatched: 7. The CDR3 has 15 amino acids. Germline loops: CDR1 LNHNV, CDR2 YYDKDF (reference sequence). As for this clone: What it binds is not known.

The chain combines TRBV15 with TRBJ2-3, with 8 bases that match TRBD2. Source: PBMCs, taken 100 days after allogeneic stem cell transplant. The TCR sequence derives from a male patient aged 45-59 years who had an allogeneic stem cell transplant from a related donor, so the T cells may come from the graft donor. Some clones in this sample may be carry-over from other donors' samples. The CDR3 here is CATSLGGLGTDTQYF. CDR3 in DNA: TGTGCCACCAGCCTAGGGGGACTAGGTACAGATACGCAGTATTTT.